A selection of T cell receptor beta chains follows, all from one sample in a study of Graves' ophthalmopathy and Graves' hyperthyroidism. TCRdb reanalysed the multiplex PCR reads using MiXCR and keeps one entry per CDR3 protein. The top ten hold around 3.1% of the sample, which has about 420,000 distinct CDR3 sequences, 21% seen once. Specimen: peripheral blood. The receptors come from a woman in her late teens or twenties with stable Graves' hyperthyroidism. Both conserved end residues are part of each CDR3. A D gene is named only where the DNA matches it firmly. Only part of the rows carry a size: once, few, many, or a class if the clone is expanded.

TRBV11-2	NA	few	TRBJ2-7	CASSLDGTVASYEQYF	TGTGCCAGCAGCTTAGATGGTACGGTGGCATCCTACGAGCAGTACTTC
TRBV6-1	TRBD2	many	TRBJ2-7	CASSGPGLAATYEQYF	TGTGCCAGCAGTGGACCGGGACTAGCGGCTACCTACGAGCAGTACTTC
TRBV11-1	NA	many	TRBJ1-6	CASSSDGGRFSPYNSPLHF	TGTGCCAGCAGCTCGGACGGCGGGAGGTTCAGCCCCTATAATTCACCCCTCCACTTT
TRBV7-9	TRBD1	NA	TRBJ2-5	CASNRGQGAQETQYF	TGTGCCAGCAACCGAGGACAGGGGGCCCAAGAGACCCAGTACTTC
TRBV28	NA	few	TRBJ1-2	CASSSPAGLRGYTF	TGTGCCAGCAGTTCTCCCGCCGGGTTGAGAGGCTACACCTTC
TRBV6-1	NA	many	TRBJ1-1	CASSEGYWTRKSDTEAFF	TGTGCCAGCAGTGAGGGATATTGGACACGTAAGTCTGACACTGAAGCTTTCTTT
TRBV5-1	NA	many	TRBJ2-2	CASSLSGDMNTGELFF	TGCGCCAGCAGCTTGTCAGGGGATATGAACACCGGGGAGCTGTTTTTT
TRBV7-8	TRBD2	many	TRBJ2-5	CASSLWGRAGETQYF	TGTGCCAGCAGCTTATGGGGGAGGGCCGGGGAGACCCAGTACTTC
TRBV24-1	TRBD1	many	TRBJ1-5	CATSESKPIDRGGCQPQHF	TGTGCCACCAGTGAAAGTAAACCGATCGACAGGGGAGGTTGTCAGCCCCAGCATTTT
TRBV29-1	NA	few	TRBJ1-1	CSVEEARMSTEAFF	TGCAGCGTTGAAGAGGCTCGAATGAGCACTGAAGCTTTCTTT
TRBV20-1	NA	NA	TRBJ1-1	CSASNIEAFF	TGCAGTGCTAGTAACATTGAAGCTTTCTTT
TRBV12-3/TRBV12-4	NA	NA	TRBJ1-6	CASSALDGGASPLHF	TGTGCCAGCAGCGCCCTCGATGGTGGGGCTTCACCCCTCCACTTT
TRBV15	NA	many	TRBJ2-7	CATSREGARHEQYF	TGTGCCACCAGCAGAGAAGGGGCAAGGCACGAGCAGTACTTC
TRBV12-5	TRBD2	few	TRBJ2-2	CASGLRLAGNTGELFF	TGTGCTAGTGGTTTGAGACTAGCGGGGAACACCGGGGAGCTGTTTTTT
TRBV2	NA	many	TRBJ1-1	CASSPWSRDTEAFF	TGTGCCAGCAGTCCATGGTCCCGGGACACTGAAGCTTTCTTT
TRBV2	NA	many	TRBJ2-5	CAAFLARETQYF	TGTGCCGCCTTCCTGGCGCGGGAGACCCAGTACTTC
TRBV19	TRBD2	many	TRBJ2-7	CASSIDRAGTSRSYEQYF	TGTGCCAGTAGTATAGATCGGGCCGGGACTAGCCGCTCCTACGAGCAGTACTTC
TRBV5-1	NA	many	TRBJ2-2	CASSGSSEAGELFF	TGCGCCAGCAGCGGGAGCTCGGAAGCCGGGGAGCTGTTTTTT
TRBV30	TRBD1	NA	TRBJ1-1	CAWEGQLNTEAFF	TGTGCCTGGGAGGGACAGCTGAACACTGAAGCTTTCTTT
TRBV29-1	TRBD1	many	TRBJ2-5	CSARTGLWKETQYF	TGCAGCGCGCGGACAGGATTGTGGAAGGAGACCCAGTACTTC
TRBV5-1	TRBD2	NA	TRBJ2-7	CASSPAGAYEQYF	TGCGCCAGCAGCCCCGCGGGGGCCTACGAGCAGTACTTC
TRBV30	NA	NA	TRBJ2-7	CAWSPTRGSEQYF	TGTGCCTGGAGTCCGACTCGGGGTAGTGAGCAGTACTTC
TRBV5-6	TRBD2	many	TRBJ2-4	CASSLGGGDIQYF	TGTGCCAGCAGCTTGGGGGGGGGAGACATTCAGTACTTC
TRBV28	NA	NA	TRBJ2-5	CASSLGGGPRKTQYF	TGTGCCAGCAGTTTGGGGGGGGGGCCTAGGAAGACCCAGTACTTC
TRBV6-5	NA	many	TRBJ1-5	CASSRGGGSNQPQHF	TGTGCCAGCAGTAGAGGGGGTGGTAGCAATCAGCCCCAGCATTTT
TRBV28	TRBD2	many	TRBJ2-2	CASSKVAGGRHGELFF	TGTGCCAGCAGCAAAGTAGCGGGAGGGCGGCACGGGGAGCTGTTTTTT
TRBV2	NA	many	TRBJ1-2	CASSGQTDLYGYTF	TGTGCCAGCAGTGGACAGACCGATCTCTATGGCTACACCTTC
TRBV29-1	NA	many	TRBJ2-7	CSGGDTRRLEQYF	TGCAGCGGGGGGGACACCCGGCGTCTGGAGCAGTACTTC
TRBV3-1	NA	few	TRBJ1-2	CASSQGQAYGYTF	TGTGCCAGCAGCCAAGGACAGGCCTATGGCTACACCTTC
TRBV20-1	NA	many	TRBJ1-2	CSARDRAWGNYGYTF	TGCAGTGCTAGAGACAGGGCTTGGGGAAACTATGGCTACACCTTC
TRBV6-5	TRBD1	many	TRBJ2-2	CASSFGRDRVLELFF	TGTGCCAGCAGTTTCGGGCGGGACAGGGTTCTTGAGCTGTTTTTT
TRBV19	TRBD1	many	TRBJ2-7	CASSGDSGIGEQYF	TGTGCCAGTAGTGGGGACAGCGGTATCGGGGAGCAGTACTTC
TRBV7-3	TRBD1	NA	TRBJ1-5	CASSLKEGGRGDNQPQHF	TGTGCCAGCAGCTTAAAGGAAGGAGGCAGGGGGGACAATCAGCCCCAGCATTTT